Listed here are 26 T cell receptor beta chains from one sample, sequenced in a study of blood T cell repertoires in COVID-19. Data came from immunoSEQ multiplex PCR; TCRdb stores just in-frame clones and leaves some out. The sample has some 130,000 clones, 86% seen once. Input material: PBMCs or T cells enriched from blood (not recorded which). The receptor set was obtained from a man in his fifties who had recovered from COVID-19.

V gene TRBV2 combines with J gene TRBJ1-6; 7 positions agree with TRBD1. Germline V CDR1 and CDR2: SNHLY, FYNNEI. The CDR3 is 15 amino acids. Losses at the gene ends were 5 bases for V and 0 bases for J; bases not matched to a gene: 1. The CDR3 bases are TGTGCCAGCAGTAAGGGGGCCTCCTATAATTCACCCCTCCACTTT. Translated: CASSKGASYNSPLHF.

This rearrangement joins TRBV5-1 to TRBJ2-2; TRBD2 matches 8 bases. J gave up 5 bases and V 5 bases, and 8 bases lay outside the gene matches. The CDR3 loop spans 15 amino acids. Per germline, CDR1 SGHRS and CDR2 YFSETQ. CDR3 loop: CASRLREGQTGELFF. The CDR3 coding sequence is TGCGCCAGCAGACTACGGGAGGGCCAGACCGGGGAGCTGTTTTTT.

In its sample, this clone was seen once. V is TRBV28 and J is TRBJ2-5; 7 bases line up with TRBD1. The germline gives CDR1 MDHEN, CDR2 SYDVKM. The length of the CDR3 is 16 residues. The V segment lost 4 bases and the J segment 2 bases; nucleotides outside the gene matches: 10. In DNA form, the CDR3 reads TGTGCCAGCAGTTCCCGGACAGGCTTATGGCAAGAGACCCAGTACTTC. This sequence encodes CASSSRTGLWQETQYF.

V and J are TRBV27 and TRBJ1-2; D gene unclear. Trimming left V 1 base short and J 7 bases short, with 10 bases between. The CDR3 loop spans 13 amino acids. In germline, CDR1 is MNHEY, CDR2 SMNVEV (reference sequence). The CDR3 protein is CASSLYGLRGYTF. For the CDR3, the DNA is TGTGCCAGCAGTTTATACGGGTTGCGTGGCTACACCTTC.

The chain has TRBV27 and TRBJ1-5, with D maybe TRBD1 (5 bases). Germline loops: CDR1 MNHEY, CDR2 SMNVEV (reference sequence). Trimming shortened V by 5 bases and J by 4 bases, and 12 bases separated the two germline ends. This CDR3 is 14 amino acids long. The CDR3 here is CASSPRQTNQPQHF. The CDR3 nucleotides are TGTGCCAGCAGTCCCCGACAGACAAATCAGCCCCAGCATTTT.

The J gene is TRBJ1-3, the V gene TRBV5-1; 9 bases are a match to TRBD1. CDR3 length: 16 amino acids. CDR1 is SGHRS and CDR2 is YFSETQ in the germline V gene. After removal of 4 bases from V and 1 base from J, the junction contained 6 bases not matched to a gene. Written as DNA, the CDR3 is TGCGCCAGCAGCACTTGGGGACAGGGTTCTGGAAACACCATATATTTT. Translating gives CASSTWGQGSGNTIYF.

This chain uses TRBV6-2 or TRBV6-3 with TRBJ1-6; D gene ambiguous. V lost 1 base and J 3 bases, leaving 7 bases between the germline ends. CDR1 and CDR2 from the germline V gene are MNHEY and SVGEGT. CDR3 length: 15 amino acids. CDR3 residues: CASSYLLNYNSPLHF. The CDR3 DNA follows: TGTGCCAGCAGTTACTTACTGAACTATAATTCACCCCTCCACTTT.

The chain recombines TRBV19 with TRBJ2-3, with 11 bases lining up with TRBD2. The CDR3 runs 15 residues. The V gene's germline CDR1 is LNHDA and CDR2 SQIVND (reference sequence). V shed 5 bases and J 3 bases; nucleotides not matched to a gene: 4. The CDR3 region is CASSLAGGRTDTQYF. For the CDR3, the DNA is TGTGCCAGTAGTTTAGCGGGGGGGCGGACAGATACGCAGTATTTT.

The chain joins TRBV2 to TRBJ2-1; 10 nucleotides align to TRBD2. V was clipped by 8 bases and J by 4 bases; unmatched bases: 8. The CDR3 runs to 15 residues. Germline CDR1 reads SNHLY; CDR2 reads FYNNEI. CDR3 in DNA: TGTGCCAGCGCCATTAGCGGGAGGCCTTACAATGAGCAGTTCTTC. Amino acids: CASAISGRPYNEQFF.

The rearrangement links TRBV6-2 or TRBV6-3 to TRBJ2-7; 9 bases are a match to TRBD2. The trim removed 5 bases at V and 2 bases at J, leaving 4 bases unmatched. The CDR3 is made up of 14 amino acids. Germline CDR1 reads MNHEY; CDR2 reads SVGEGT. The CDR3 is CASSKGLAAYEQYF. In DNA, the CDR3 is TGTGCCAGCAGTAAGGGACTAGCCGCCTACGAGCAGTACTTC.

J is TRBJ1-4 and V is TRBV28, with D maybe TRBD1 (5 bases). CDR3 length: 15 residues. V gave up 7 bases and J gave up 4 bases, with 16 bases separating them. CDR1 is MDHEN, CDR2 SYDVKM, per germline. In DNA, the CDR3 is TGTGCCAGCACTACCCTACAGGCGTATAATGAAAAACTGTTTTTT. Its translation is CASTTLQAYNEKLFF.

The V gene is TRBV3-1 (or the pseudogene TRBV3-2), the J gene TRBJ1-3; 8 positions agree with TRBD1. The CDR3 is 17 amino acids. V gave up 2 bases and J gave up 2 bases; unmatched junction bases: 8. Germline values: CDR1 LGHDT, CDR2 YNNKEL (reference sequence). The CDR3 DNA reads as TGTGCCAGCAGCCAACGGGGCCCAGGGGGCACTGGAAACACCATATATTTT. This codes for CASSQRGPGGTGNTIYF.

The J gene is TRBJ2-1, the V gene TRBV9; 8 bases are shared with TRBD2. Germline-derived CDR1 and CDR2 are SGDLS and YYNGEE. V lost 0 bases to trimming and J lost 4 bases; unmatched junction nucleotides: 3. The CDR3 extends over 15 amino acids. Here the CDR3 DNA reads TGTGCCAGCAGCGTAGTCGGGAGGGTGTACAATGAGCAGTTCTTC. Translating gives CASSVVGRVYNEQFF.

V is TRBV18 and J is TRBJ2-5; D is unclear. V lost 4 bases and J lost 1, with 7 bases in between. The CDR3 consists of 13 residues. Germline-derived CDR1 and CDR2 are KGHSH and LQKENI. The CDR3 here is CASSQWSQETQYF. Written as DNA, the CDR3 is TGTGCCAGCTCACAATGGAGCCAAGAGACCCAGTACTTC.

This chain joins TRBV7-9 and TRBJ2-2, with D uncertain. From germline, CDR1 is SEHNR and CDR2 FQNEAQ (reference sequence). The CDR3 is 15 residues long. Between the trimmed V and J ends, which lost 3 bases and 5 bases, there was a span of 13 bases. The CDR3 spells CASSLQEPRTGELFF. DNA of the CDR3: TGTGCCAGCAGCTTGCAGGAACCAAGAACCGGGGAGCTGTTTTTT.

The rearrangement joins TRBV4-1 to TRBJ1-2, with D maybe TRBD1 (5 bases). Germline values: CDR1 MGHRA, CDR2 YSYEKL. The CDR3 contains 17 residues. Trimming cost V 7 bases and J 5 bases, with 26 bases left between them. The CDR3 loop is CASTLTQAGRNIYGYTF. The CDR3 region has the DNA TGCGCCAGCACCCTTACCCAGGCAGGGCGTAATATATATGGCTACACCTTC.

This clone is a singleton in its sample. V gene TRBV7-3 combines with J gene TRBJ2-3; a weak D match, TRBD2 (6 bases). This CDR3 region has 16 residues. The germline CDR1 and CDR2 sequences are SGHTA and FQGTGA. V lost 2 bases and J lost 0, with 12 bases in between. The CDR3 protein is CASSLVGGASTDTQYF. The CDR3 region has the DNA TGTGCCAGCAGCTTAGTCGGCGGGGCTAGCACAGATACGCAGTATTTT.

The gene calls are TRBV2 and TRBJ2-5; no clear D gene. This CDR3 region has 12 residues. Trimming stripped 4 bases from V and 1 base from J, with 4 bases between. Germline-derived CDR1 and CDR2 are SNHLY and FYNNEI. The CDR3 spells CASSAGQETQYF. The CDR3 coding sequence is TGTGCCAGCAGTGCGGGCCAAGAGACCCAGTACTTC. The complete variable domain, with remaining parts taken from reference TRBV2 and TRBJ2-5, reads EPEVTQTPSHQVTQMGQEVILRCVPISNHLYFYWYRQILGQKVEFLVSFYNNEISEKSEIFDDQFSVERPDGSNFTLKIRSTKLEDSAMYFCASSAGQETQYFGPGTRLLVL.

This clone has only one observation. CDR3 bases: TGTGCCAGCAGCTTAGGACCCCGGGGACAAGAGACCCAGTACTTC. It is translated as CASSLGPRGQETQYF. The genes are TRBV7-7 and TRBJ2-5, with TRBD2 as a possible D gene (5 bases). The V and J ends lost 1 base and 2 bases respectively, with 11 bases between them. Germline V gives CDR1 SSHAT, CDR2 FNYEAQ (reference sequence). This CDR3 has 15 residues.

In regard to this clone: Other DNA variants within this sample encode the same CDR3. The rearrangement joins TRBV7-9 to TRBJ2-5, with D possibly being TRBD2 (6 bases). Trimming removed 0 bases from V and 2 bases from J, with 7 bases in between. Germline CDR1 is SEHNR and CDR2 is FQNEAQ (reference sequence). This CDR3 is built from 14 residues. The CDR3 sequence: CASSLAGGQETQYF. The DNA of the CDR3 is TGTGCCAGCAGCTTAGCGGGGGGACAAGAGACCCAGTACTTC.

This chain joins TRBV19 and TRBJ1-6; D gene unclear. There are 15 residues in the CDR3. Trimming left V 5 bases short and J 10 bases short, with 18 bases between. Germline values: CDR1 LNHDA, CDR2 SQIVND (reference sequence). Here the CDR3 reads CASSHPGIRNSPLHF. In nucleotides, the CDR3 is TGTGCCAGTAGTCATCCCGGGATAAGGAACTCACCCCTCCACTTT.

This rearrangement joins TRBV7-2 to TRBJ2-7; TRBD2 might be the D (5 bases). The CDR3 covers 15 residues. V was shortened by 1 base and J by 6 bases, with 16 bases between the two germline ends. CDR1 is SGHTA and CDR2 is FQGNSA in the germline V gene. CDR3: CASSLGTSSGLEQYF. The CDR3 bases are TGTGCCAGCAGCTTAGGGACTTCCTCTGGGCTCGAGCAGTACTTC.

The rearrangement links TRBV5-1 to TRBJ2-5; D unclear. The V end was cut by 4 bases, the J end by 5 bases, with 12 bases between. This CDR3 is 13 amino acids long. Germline CDR1 reads SGHRS; CDR2 reads YFSETQ. The CDR3 region is CASSPVVVETQYF. CDR3 sequence (DNA): TGCGCCAGCAGCCCGGTGGTAGTGGAGACCCAGTACTTC.

The chain links TRBV19 to TRBJ2-5; 9 bases match TRBD2. Trimming removed 3 bases from V and 5 bases from J; junction bases left unmatched: 10. Germline V gene sequence: CDR1 LNHDA, CDR2 SQIVND (reference sequence). The CDR3 extends over 16 amino acids. The CDR3 DNA reads TGTGCCAGTAGTATCGGAGTAGCGGGAGAGGTGGAGACCCAGTACTTC. Amino acid sequence: CASSIGVAGEVETQYF. Using reference TRBV19 and TRBJ2-5 for the parts outside the CDR3, the full variable domain is DGGITQSPKYLFRKEGQNVTLSCEQNLNHDAMYWYRQDPGQGLRLIYYSQIVNDFQKGDIAEGYSVSREKKESFPLTVTSAQKNPTAFYLCASSIGVAGEVETQYFGPGTRLLVL.

This clone has a single count. The chain recombines TRBV2 with TRBJ1-1, with 7 bases lining up with TRBD1. Germline CDR1 is SNHLY and CDR2 is FYNNEI. After removal of 6 bases from V and 2 bases from J, the junction contained 9 bases not matched to a gene. The CDR3 is made up of 15 amino acids. The CDR3 DNA is TGTGCCAGCAGGGCCCGACAGGGACCAAACACTGAAGCTTTCTTT. The encoded protein is CASRARQGPNTEAFF.

The chain is built from TRBV19 and TRBJ2-7; D remains unclear. Trimming took 5 bases from V and 3 from J, leaving 14 bases between them. CDR3 length: 14 amino acids. Germline lookup yields CDR1 LNHDA and CDR2 SQIVND (reference sequence). The CDR3 bases are TGTGCCAGTAGTGTACTTCTAGATAACTACGAGCAGTACTTC. Translating gives CASSVLLDNYEQYF.